The entry that follows covers one TCR beta chain sequence. This sample is part of a study of blood T cell repertoires in COVID-19. Study as a whole: The samples span acute and convalescent COVID-19 from the United States, Italy and Spain. The cDNA or gDNA used as material had been derived from T cells, B-cell-depleted T cells, or PBMCs.

Original methodology: The authors estimated nucleated cell counts from reference gene primer amplification. Clones were sequenced by immunoSEQ multiplex PCR, and TCRdb holds only the in-frame ones, with some missing. V, J and clone size are taken as reported in that table, and D and trimming were inferred from the DNA itself. Found here are about 87,000 clones, 87% of them singletons; the top ten hold approximately 7.4%. This CDR3 region has 13 residues. After removal of 5 bases from V and 4 bases from J, the junction contained 2 bases not matched to a gene. The receptor comes from a human donor with acute or convalescent COVID-19. The donor label of this sample is uncertain. The sample taken for sequencing was peripheral blood. The chain combines TRBV12-3 or TRBV12-4 with TRBJ2-3, with 8 bases that match TRBD2. Here the CDR3 reads CASSPGGADTQYF. CDR3 bases: TGTGCCAGCAGTCCGGGGGGGGCAGATACGCAGTATTTT.